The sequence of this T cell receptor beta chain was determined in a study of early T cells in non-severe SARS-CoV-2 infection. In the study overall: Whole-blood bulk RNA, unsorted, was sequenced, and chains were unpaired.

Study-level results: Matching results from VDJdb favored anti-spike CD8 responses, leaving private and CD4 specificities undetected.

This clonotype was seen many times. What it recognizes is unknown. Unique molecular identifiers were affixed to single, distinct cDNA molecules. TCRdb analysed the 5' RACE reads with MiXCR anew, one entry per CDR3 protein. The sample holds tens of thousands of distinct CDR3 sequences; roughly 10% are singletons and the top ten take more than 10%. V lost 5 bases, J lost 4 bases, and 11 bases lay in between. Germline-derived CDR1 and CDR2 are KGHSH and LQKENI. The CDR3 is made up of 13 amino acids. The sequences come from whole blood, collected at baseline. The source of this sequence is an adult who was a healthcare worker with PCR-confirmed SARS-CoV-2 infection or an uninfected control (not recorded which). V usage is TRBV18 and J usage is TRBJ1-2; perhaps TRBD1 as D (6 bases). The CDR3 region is CASSSDSSYGYTF. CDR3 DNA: TGTGCCAGCTCATCGGACAGTTCCTATGGCTACACCTTC.